A single sample is the source of the 2 T cell receptor beta chains below, sequenced in a study of breast tumors, draining lymph nodes, adjacent tissues. TCRdb re-called the multiplex PCR reads with MiXCR, one entry per CDR3 protein. Of around 13,000 distinct CDR3 sequences listed, 50% are singletons. Sequencing used tumor-adjacent breast tissue. These receptors were collected from a female donor with breast cancer. Some clones in this sample may be carry-over from other donors' samples.

This clonotype is labeled medium-sized (0.01 to 0.1%). The genes are TRBV12-3 or TRBV12-4 and TRBJ2-3, with 9 bases aligning to TRBD1. V was pared by 6 bases and J by 3 bases, with 7 bases of the junction left unmatched. This CDR3 has 15 residues. CDR3 in amino acids: CASSLTGGETDTQYF. The CDR3 region has the DNA TGTGCCAGCAGCCTGACAGGGGGTGAAACAGATACGCAGTATTTT.

This clonotype was picked up many times. The chain is built from TRBV7-3 and TRBJ1-2, with 10 positions matching TRBD1. Germline trimming cut 3 bases from V and 8 bases from J; bases unmatched to any gene: 3. This CDR3 region has 13 residues. Germline values: CDR1 SGHTA, CDR2 FQGTGA. The CDR3 DNA reads as TGTGCCAGCAGCTTCGGGACAGGGGAAGGCTACACCTTC. This codes for CASSFGTGEGYTF.